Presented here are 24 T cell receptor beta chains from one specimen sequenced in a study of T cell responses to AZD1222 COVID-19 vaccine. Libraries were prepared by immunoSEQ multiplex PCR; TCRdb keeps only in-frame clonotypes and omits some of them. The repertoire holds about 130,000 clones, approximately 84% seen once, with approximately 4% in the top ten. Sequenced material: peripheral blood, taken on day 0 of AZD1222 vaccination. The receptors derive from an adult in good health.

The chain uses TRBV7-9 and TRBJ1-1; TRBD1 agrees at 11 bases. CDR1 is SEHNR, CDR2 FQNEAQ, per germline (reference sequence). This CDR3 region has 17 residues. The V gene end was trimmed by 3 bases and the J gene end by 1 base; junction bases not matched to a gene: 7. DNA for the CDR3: TGTGCCAGCAGCTTCGTTGGACAGGGGGCATGGAACACTGAAGCTTTCTTT. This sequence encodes CASSFVGQGAWNTEAFF. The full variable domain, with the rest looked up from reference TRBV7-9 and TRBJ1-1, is DTGVSQNPRHKITKRGQNVTFRCDPISEHNRLYWYRQTLGQGPEFLTYFQNEAQLEKSRLLSDRFSAERPKGSFSTLEIQRTEQGDSAMYLCASSFVGQGAWNTEAFFGQGTRLTVV.

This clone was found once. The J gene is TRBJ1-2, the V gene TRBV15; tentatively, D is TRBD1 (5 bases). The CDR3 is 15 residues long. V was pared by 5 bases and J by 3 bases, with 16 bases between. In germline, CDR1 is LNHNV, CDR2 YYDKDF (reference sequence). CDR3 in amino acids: CATSARDRQDYGYTF. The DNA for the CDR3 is TGTGCCACCAGCGCCCGGGACCGGCAAGACTATGGCTACACCTTC.

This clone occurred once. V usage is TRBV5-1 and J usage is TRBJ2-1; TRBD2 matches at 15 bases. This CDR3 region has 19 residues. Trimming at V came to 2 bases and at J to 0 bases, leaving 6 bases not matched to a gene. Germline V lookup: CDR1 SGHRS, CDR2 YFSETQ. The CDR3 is CASSFDGLAGGSSYNEQFF. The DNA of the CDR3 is TGCGCCAGCAGCTTCGATGGACTAGCGGGGGGGAGCTCCTACAATGAGCAGTTCTTC.

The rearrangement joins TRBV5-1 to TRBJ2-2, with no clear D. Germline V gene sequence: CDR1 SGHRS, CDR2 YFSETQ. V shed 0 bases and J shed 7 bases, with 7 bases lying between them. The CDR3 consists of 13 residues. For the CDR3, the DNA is TGCGCCAGCAGCTTGGTGGCTAGCGGGGAGCTGTTTTTT. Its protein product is CASSLVASGELFF.

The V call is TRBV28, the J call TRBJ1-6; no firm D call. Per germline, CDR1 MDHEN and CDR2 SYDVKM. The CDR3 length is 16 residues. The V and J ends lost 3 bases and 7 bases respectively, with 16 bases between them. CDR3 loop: CASSFYREPGNSPLHF. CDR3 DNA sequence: TGTGCCAGCAGTTTTTATCGGGAACCGGGGAATTCACCCCTCCACTTT.

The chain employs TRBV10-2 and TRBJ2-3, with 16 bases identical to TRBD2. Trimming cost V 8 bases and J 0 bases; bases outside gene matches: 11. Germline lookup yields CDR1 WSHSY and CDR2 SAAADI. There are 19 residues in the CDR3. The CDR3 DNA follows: TGCGCCAGCTTCGGGACTAGCGGGGGGGCACCCACTAGCACAGATACGCAGTATTTT. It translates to CASFGTSGGAPTSTDTQYF.

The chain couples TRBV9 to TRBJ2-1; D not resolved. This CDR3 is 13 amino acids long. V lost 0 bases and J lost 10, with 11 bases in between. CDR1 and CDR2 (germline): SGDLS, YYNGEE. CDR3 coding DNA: TGTGCCAGCAGCGTAGTAGCCCACCGGGAGCAGTTCTTC. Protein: CASSVVAHREQFF.

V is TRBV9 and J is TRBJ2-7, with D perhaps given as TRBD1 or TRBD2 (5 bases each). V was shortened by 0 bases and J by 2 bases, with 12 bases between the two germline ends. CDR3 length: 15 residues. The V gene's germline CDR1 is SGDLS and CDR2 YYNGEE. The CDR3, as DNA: TGTGCCAGCAGCGTAGGGCTCCAGGGAGCCTACGAGCAGTACTTC. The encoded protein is CASSVGLQGAYEQYF. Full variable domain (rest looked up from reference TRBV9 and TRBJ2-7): DSGVTQTPKHLITATGQRVTLRCSPRSGDLSVYWYQQSLDQGLQFLIQYYNGEERAKGNILERFSAQQFPDLHSELNLSSLELGDSALYFCASSVGLQGAYEQYFGPGTRLTVT.

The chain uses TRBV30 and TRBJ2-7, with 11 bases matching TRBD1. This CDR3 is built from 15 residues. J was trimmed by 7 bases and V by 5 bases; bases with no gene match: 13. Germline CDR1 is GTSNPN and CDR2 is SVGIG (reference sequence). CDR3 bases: TGTGCCTGGGAAATTGGACAGGGGGCTTTGGGTGAGCAGTACTTC. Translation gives CAWEIGQGALGEQYF.

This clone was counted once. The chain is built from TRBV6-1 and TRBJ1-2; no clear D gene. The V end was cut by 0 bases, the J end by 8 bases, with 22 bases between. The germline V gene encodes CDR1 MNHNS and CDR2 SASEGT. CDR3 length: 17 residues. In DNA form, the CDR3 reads TGTGCCAGCAGTGAAGCCGCGCCGAGTGTTTTTCCTGACGGCTACACCTTC. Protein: CASSEAAPSVFPDGYTF.

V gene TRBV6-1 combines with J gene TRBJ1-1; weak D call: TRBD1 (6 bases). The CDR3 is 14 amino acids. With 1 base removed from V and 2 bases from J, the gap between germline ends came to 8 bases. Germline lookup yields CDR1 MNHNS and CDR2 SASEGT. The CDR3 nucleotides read TGTGCCAGCAGTGAAGGGACAGCTAACACTGAAGCTTTCTTT. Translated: CASSEGTANTEAFF.

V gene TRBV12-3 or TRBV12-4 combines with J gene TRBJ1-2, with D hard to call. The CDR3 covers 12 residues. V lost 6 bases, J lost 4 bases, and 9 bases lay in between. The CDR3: CASSYSIYGYTF. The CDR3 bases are TGTGCCAGCAGCTACAGTATCTATGGCTACACCTTC.

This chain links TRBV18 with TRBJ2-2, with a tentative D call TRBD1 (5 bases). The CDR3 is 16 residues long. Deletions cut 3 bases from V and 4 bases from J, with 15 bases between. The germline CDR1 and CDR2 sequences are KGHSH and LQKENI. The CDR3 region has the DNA TGTGCCAGCTCACCCCAGGTACAGGCCAGCACCGGGGAGCTGTTTTTT. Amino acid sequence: CASSPQVQASTGELFF.

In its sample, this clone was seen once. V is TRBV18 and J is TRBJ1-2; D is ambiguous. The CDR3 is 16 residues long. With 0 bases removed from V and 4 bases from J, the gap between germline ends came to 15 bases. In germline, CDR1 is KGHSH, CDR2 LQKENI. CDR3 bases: TGTGCCAGCTCACCACCCCTTGCAGGCGCAGGCTATGGCTACACCTTC. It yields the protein CASSPPLAGAGYGYTF.

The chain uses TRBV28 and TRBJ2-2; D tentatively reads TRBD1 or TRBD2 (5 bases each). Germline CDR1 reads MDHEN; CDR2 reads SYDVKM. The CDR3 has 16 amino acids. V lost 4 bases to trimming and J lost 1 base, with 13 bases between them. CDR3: CASSSTGPGNTGELFF. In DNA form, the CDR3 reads TGTGCCAGCAGTTCCACGGGACCGGGGAACACCGGGGAGCTGTTTTTT.

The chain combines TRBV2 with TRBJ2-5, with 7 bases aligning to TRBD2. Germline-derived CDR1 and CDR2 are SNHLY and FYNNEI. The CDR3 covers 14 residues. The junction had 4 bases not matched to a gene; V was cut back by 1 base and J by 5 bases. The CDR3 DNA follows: TGTGCCAGCAGTGAAGGGGGGGGTAGGGAGACCCAGTACTTC. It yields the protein CASSEGGGRETQYF.

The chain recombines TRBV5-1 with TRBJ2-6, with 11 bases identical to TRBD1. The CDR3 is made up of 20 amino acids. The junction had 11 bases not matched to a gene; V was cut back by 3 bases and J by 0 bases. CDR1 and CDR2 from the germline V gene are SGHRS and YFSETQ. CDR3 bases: TGCGCCAGCAGCTGGGGGACCGGGACAGGGGGTCCCTCTGGGGCCAACGTCCTGACTTTC. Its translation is CASSWGTGTGGPSGANVLTF.

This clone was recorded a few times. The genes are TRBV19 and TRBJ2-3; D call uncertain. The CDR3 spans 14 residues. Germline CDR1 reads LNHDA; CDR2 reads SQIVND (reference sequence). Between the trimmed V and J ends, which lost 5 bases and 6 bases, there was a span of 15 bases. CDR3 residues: CASSPRPGKDTQYF. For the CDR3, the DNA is TGTGCCAGTAGTCCGAGACCGGGTAAGGATACGCAGTATTTT.

The chain's CDR3 is CASSQIEANTEAFF. CDR3 DNA: TGTGCCAGCAGTCAGATAGAAGCGAACACTGAAGCTTTCTTT. The chain uses TRBV7-9 and TRBJ1-1, with D uncertain. Germline V CDR1 and CDR2: SEHNR, FQNEAQ (reference sequence). The CDR3 is 14 residues long. The germline V and J ends were trimmed by 6 bases and 1 base, with 12 bases remaining between them.

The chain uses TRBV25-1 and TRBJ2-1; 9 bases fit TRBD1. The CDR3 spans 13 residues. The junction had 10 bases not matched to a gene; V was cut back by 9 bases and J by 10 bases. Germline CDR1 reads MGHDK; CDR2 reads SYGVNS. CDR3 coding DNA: TGTGCCAGTGCCGGACAGGGGAAAGGGGAGCAGTTCTTC. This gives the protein CASAGQGKGEQFF. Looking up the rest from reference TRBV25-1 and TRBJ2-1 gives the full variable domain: EADIYQTPRYLVIGTGKKITLECSQTMGHDKMYWYQQDPGMELHLIHYSYGVNSTEKGDLSSESTVSRIRTEHFPLTLESARPSHTSQYLCASAGQGKGEQFFGPGTRLTVL.

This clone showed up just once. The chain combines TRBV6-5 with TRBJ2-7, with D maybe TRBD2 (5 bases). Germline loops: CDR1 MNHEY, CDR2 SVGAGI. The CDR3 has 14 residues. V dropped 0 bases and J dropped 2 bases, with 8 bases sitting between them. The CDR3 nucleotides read TGTGCCAGCAGTTACTCGGGAGCTACCTACGAGCAGTACTTC. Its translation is CASSYSGATYEQYF.

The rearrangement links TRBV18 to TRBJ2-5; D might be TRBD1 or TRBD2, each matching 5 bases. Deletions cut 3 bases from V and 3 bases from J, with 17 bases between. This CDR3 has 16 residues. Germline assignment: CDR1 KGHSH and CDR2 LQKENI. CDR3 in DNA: TGTGCCAGCTCACCCTTATCCGGGGCCAAAAAAGAGACCCAGTACTTC. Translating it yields CASSPLSGAKKETQYF.

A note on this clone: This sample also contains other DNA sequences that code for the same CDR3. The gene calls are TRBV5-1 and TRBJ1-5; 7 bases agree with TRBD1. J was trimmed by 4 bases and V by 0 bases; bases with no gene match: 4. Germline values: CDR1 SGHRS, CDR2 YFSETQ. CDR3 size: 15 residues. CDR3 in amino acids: CASSLEGARNQPQHF. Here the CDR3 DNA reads TGCGCCAGCAGCTTGGAGGGGGCGCGGAATCAGCCCCAGCATTTT.

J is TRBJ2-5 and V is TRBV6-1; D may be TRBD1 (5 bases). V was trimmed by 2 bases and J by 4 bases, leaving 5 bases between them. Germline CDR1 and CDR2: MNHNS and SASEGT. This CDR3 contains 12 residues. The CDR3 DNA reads TGTGCCAGCAGTGAACAGGGAGAGACCCAGTACTTC. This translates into CASSEQGETQYF.